These 9 T cell receptor beta chains share one sample of origin, sequenced in a study of breast tumors, draining lymph nodes, adjacent tissues. TCRdb analysed the multiplex PCR reads with MiXCR anew, one entry per CDR3 protein. The sample has roughly 110,000 distinct CDR3 sequences, 30% seen once. Breast cancer patients provided tissue from their axillary draining lymph nodes. What was sequenced was axillary lymph node tissue. The receptors come from a female donor with breast cancer. Some clones in this sample may be carry-over from other donors' samples.

The chain couples TRBV2 to TRBJ1-4, with D unclear. There are 15 residues in the CDR3. Germline V CDR1 and CDR2: SNHLY, FYNNEI. Trimming shortened V by 6 bases and J by 7 bases, and 18 bases separated the two germline ends. CDR3 coding DNA: TGTGCCAGCAGGGTCACTAGCGTGGCCGGTGAAAAACTGTTTTTT. Its translation is CASRVTSVAGEKLFF.

In its sample, this clonotype was seen many times. The chain uses TRBV20-1 and TRBJ2-2, with TRBD2 matching 11 bases. This CDR3 has 17 amino acids. The V and J ends lost 1 base and 0 bases, in that order; junction bases with no gene match: 4. Germline loops: CDR1 DFQATT, CDR2 SNEGSKA (reference sequence). CDR3 in amino acids: CSARGTSGSPNTGELFF. The CDR3 nucleotides are TGCAGTGCTAGAGGTACTAGCGGGAGCCCGAACACCGGGGAGCTGTTTTTT.

Remarks on this clonotype: Being one base from a much bigger clone, this may be a read error. The chain uses TRBV5-4 and TRBJ2-7, with no clear D. The V and J ends lost 4 bases and 7 bases respectively, with 12 bases between them. Germline CDR1 and CDR2: SGHNT and YYREEE (reference sequence). The CDR3 runs to 12 residues. The CDR3 loop is CASSPSTTEQYF. In nucleotides, the CDR3 is TGTGCCAGCAGCCCTTCTACCACAGAGCAGTACTTC.

V and J are TRBV29-1 and TRBJ1-1; D is unclear. The V end was cut by 6 bases, the J end by 4 bases, with 12 bases between. The CDR3 contains 12 residues. CDR1 and CDR2 from the germline V gene are SQVTM and ANQGSEA. The CDR3 protein is CSVQTSLTEAFF. Written as DNA, the CDR3 is TGCAGCGTGCAGACATCGCTCACTGAAGCTTTCTTT.

Many counts were recorded for this clonotype. CDR3 amino acids: CASSQDHTRSGNTIYF. The CDR3 bases are TGCGCCAGCAGCCAAGATCACACACGCTCTGGAAACACCATATATTTT. V is TRBV4-1 and J is TRBJ1-3; D not certain. CDR3 size: 16 residues. V was clipped by 0 bases and J by 0 bases, with 9 bases between them. The germline CDR1 and CDR2 sequences are MGHRA and YSYEKL.

This clonotype turned up a few times. This may be a read error: a much more frequent sequence differs by one nucleotide. V is TRBV5-4 and J is TRBJ1-6; 9 positions match TRBD1. Looked up from germline, CDR1 is SGHNT and CDR2 is YYREEE (reference sequence). The ends lost 5 bases at V and 6 bases at J; junction bases unmatched: 3. CDR3 length equals 14 residues. CDR3 sequence reads: CASRGDRANSPLHF. In DNA form, the CDR3 reads TGTGCCAGCAGAGGGGACAGGGCTAATTCACCCCTCCACTTT.

This clonotype was detected ten times or more. The chain employs TRBV6-1 and TRBJ2-7, with a tentative D call TRBD1 (5 bases). The CDR3 runs to 14 residues. Germline CDR1 and CDR2: MNHNS and SASEGT. V lost 6 bases, J lost 0 bases, and 12 bases lay in between. CDR3 DNA sequence: TGTGCCAGCAGACCTGGCAGGGTCTCCTACGAGCAGTACTTC. Its protein is CASRPGRVSYEQYF.

This clonotype turned up a few times. A read error is possible here, since a much larger clone lies one base away. The genes are TRBV20-1 and TRBJ2-5; 10 bases align to TRBD2. Germline values: CDR1 DFQATT, CDR2 SNEGSKA (reference sequence). Germline trimming cut 6 bases from V and 2 bases from J; bases unmatched to any gene: 12. The length of the CDR3 is 16 residues. CDR3 region: CSAPGLAEFSQETQYF. The CDR3, as DNA: TGCAGTGCCCCCGGACTAGCGGAATTTTCTCAAGAGACCCAGTACTTC.

This clonotype turned up a few times. This may be a read error, as it is one base from a much larger clone. This chain joins TRBV6-5 and TRBJ1-4; maybe TRBD1 (5 bases). The ends were cut back, 6 bases at V and 3 bases at J, with 14 bases in the middle. In germline, CDR1 is MNHEY, CDR2 SVGAGI. There are 15 residues in the CDR3. The CDR3 sequence is CASRPAGLSNEKLFF. Here the CDR3 DNA reads TGTGCCAGCAGGCCCGCGGGGCTGTCTAATGAAAAACTGTTTTTT.